Sequencing of this TCR beta chain was carried out in a study of T cells after yellow fever vaccination. Trimming took 1 base from V and 0 from J, leaving 5 bases between them. Germline lookup yields CDR1 MNHNS and CDR2 SASEGT. The CDR3 is made up of 14 amino acids. TCRdb ran MiXCR on the 5' RACE reads and lists one entry per CDR3 protein. Among roughly 300,000 distinct CDR3 sequences listed, 8.1% were seen once. This chain connects TRBV6-1 to TRBJ2-3; unclear D gene. This TCR derives from a man between 18 and 35 years old who received the YFV17D yellow fever vaccine. The sample here was PBMCs, taken about 41 days after the first yellow fever vaccination. The CDR3 loop reads CASSEVGSTDTQYF. In DNA form, the CDR3 reads TGTGCCAGCAGTGAAGTGGGGAGCACAGATACGCAGTATTTT.